The 13 T cell receptor beta chains below come from one sample, sequenced in a study of T cells in Graves' hyperthyroidism and ophthalmopathy (dated by TCRdb to about 2019). The receptor library was made with multiplex PCR. The listed sequencing device is Illumina HiSeq 2000. Amplification of TCR beta CDR3 regions was carried out from RNA transcripts. The first round of RT-PCR for the TCR CDR3 was performed with the HTBI primer set and the Qiagen OneStep RT-PCR kit. TCRdb ran its own pipeline on the public reads, namely fastp trimming at Q25 and MiXCR clone calling, and kept in-frame beta chains. Each CDR3 protein appears once, grouped with its most common genes and DNA. Across this sample there are hundreds of thousands of distinct CDR3 sequences, with roughly 14% seen only once. The ten largest clones capture about 3.9% of the sample. The sequenced material came from blood. The receptors derive from a woman between 40 and 55 years old with Graves' ophthalmopathy.

The table lists this clonotype with many counts. V gene TRBV18 combines with J gene TRBJ2-7; D is possibly TRBD1 (6 bases). Germline CDR1 reads KGHSH; CDR2 reads LQKENI. The CDR3 has 12 residues. Trimming removed 8 bases at V and 3 bases at J, with 11 bases between. DNA for the CDR3: TGTGCCAGCAGTCCGGACAGCTACGAGCAGTACTTC. It yields the protein CASSPDSYEQYF.

In its sample, this clonotype was seen many times. CDR3 protein: CASSLDARDRGDIQYF. The CDR3 nucleotides are TGTGCCAGCAGCTTAGACGCGAGGGACAGGGGTGACATTCAGTACTTC. The V call is TRBV11-2, the J call TRBJ2-4; the match to TRBD1 covers 10 bases. Trimming at V came to 0 bases and at J to 8 bases, leaving 7 bases not matched to a gene. The CDR3 consists of 16 residues. Germline V gene data show CDR1 as SGHAT and CDR2 as FQNNGV. Drawing the rest from reference TRBV11-2 and TRBJ2-4, the complete variable domain is EAGVAQSPRYKIIEKRQSVAFWCNPISGHATLYWYQQILGQGPKLLIQFQNNGVVDDSQLPKDRFSAERLKGVDSTLKIQPAKLEDSAVYLCASSLDARDRGDIQYFGAGTRLSVL.

This chain links TRBV30 with TRBJ2-7; 11 bases are shared with TRBD2. Per the germline V gene, CDR1 is GTSNPN and CDR2 is SVGIG (reference sequence). V trimming: 3 bases; J trimming: 0 bases; junction bases outside the gene matches: 16. The CDR3 extends over 19 amino acids. DNA for the CDR3: TGTGCCTGGAGATACCCCGGGACTAGCGGATTAACTAGCTCCTACGAGCAGTACTTC. Amino acids: CAWRYPGTSGLTSSYEQYF. Combining the CDR3 with reference TRBV30 and TRBJ2-7 gives the whole variable domain SQTIHQWPATLVQPVGSPLSLECTVEGTSNPNLYWYRQAAGRGLQLLFYSVGIGQISSEVPQNLSASRPQDRQFILSSKKLLLSDSGFYLCAWRYPGTSGLTSSYEQYFGPGTRLTVT.

This clonotype was recorded many times. This sequence joins TRBV24-1 and TRBJ2-7; D perhaps matches TRBD1 (5 bases). V was clipped by 1 base and J by 3 bases, with 6 bases between them. The CDR3 is made up of 13 amino acids. Germline-derived CDR1 and CDR2 are KGHDR and SFDVKD. In DNA, the CDR3 is TGTGCCACCAGTGATTTCGACAGCTACGAGCAGTACTTC. Amino acids: CATSDFDSYEQYF.

This clonotype came up many times. V gene TRBV6-1 combines with J gene TRBJ1-2, with D perhaps TRBD1 (6 bases). The CDR3 extends over 13 amino acids. V dropped 4 bases and J dropped 3 bases, with 9 bases sitting between them. Germline loops: CDR1 MNHNS, CDR2 SASEGT. CDR3 protein: CASSGQEDYGYTF. CDR3 sequence (DNA): TGTGCCAGCAGTGGACAGGAAGACTATGGCTACACCTTC.

This clonotype was picked up many times. The chain joins TRBV6-2 or TRBV6-3 to TRBJ2-1; 7 nucleotides line up with TRBD2. V shed 2 bases and J 9 bases; nucleotides not matched to a gene: 10. The CDR3 has 15 amino acids. Germline CDR1 reads MNHEY; CDR2 reads SVGEGT. The CDR3 reads CASSYRAGRFSEQFF. In DNA form, the CDR3 reads TGTGCCAGCAGTTACCGAGCGGGAAGGTTTAGTGAGCAGTTCTTC.

Ten or more counts support this clonotype. CDR3 DNA sequence: TGTGCCAGCAGCTTAAGCGGGAGAAGTGACGAGCAGTACTTC. Its protein product is CASSLSGRSDEQYF. This chain connects TRBV7-9 to TRBJ2-7; 8 nucleotides agree with TRBD2. CDR3 size: 14 residues. V shed 2 bases, J shed 5 bases, and the junction held 5 bases outside the gene matches. CDR1 and CDR2 from the germline V gene are SEHNR and FQNEAQ (reference sequence).

This clonotype was observed many times. V is TRBV12-3 or TRBV12-4 and J is TRBJ2-1, with 7 bases identical to TRBD2. J gave up 13 bases and V 5 bases, and 5 bases lay outside the gene matches. This CDR3 has 11 amino acids. CDR3 coding DNA: TGTGCCAGCAGTCTCGGGGGGTCTCAGTTCTTC. Amino acid sequence: CASSLGGSQFF.

This clonotype has a count of ten or more. The chain uses TRBV7-2 and TRBJ2-3; D unclear. Germline V gene sequence: CDR1 SGHTA, CDR2 FQGNSA. The V end was cut by 1 base, the J end by 4 bases, with 6 bases between. The CDR3 covers 13 residues. CDR3 amino acids: CASSLGWADTQYF. Here the CDR3 DNA reads TGTGCCAGCAGCTTAGGGTGGGCAGATACGCAGTATTTT.

The chain couples TRBV6-2 or TRBV6-3 to TRBJ2-5; 7 bases map to TRBD1. CDR1 is MNHEY, CDR2 SVGEGT, per germline. This CDR3 is 13 amino acids long. Germline trimming cut 10 bases from V and 3 bases from J; bases unmatched to any gene: 8. CDR3 coding DNA: TGTGCCACCCGGGACAGCGAAAAAGAGACCCAGTACTTC. Its protein is CATRDSEKETQYF.

This clonotype was counted at least ten times. This CDR3 reads CASSLFRVTSTGELFF. The CDR3 DNA is TGTGCCAGCAGTTTATTCAGGGTGACGAGCACCGGGGAGCTGTTTTTT. V usage is TRBV28 and J usage is TRBJ2-2; D possibly corresponds to TRBD1 (5 bases). Germline assignment: CDR1 MDHEN and CDR2 SYDVKM. The CDR3 covers 16 residues. Trimming stripped 1 base from V and 4 bases from J, with 13 bases between.

V usage is TRBV7-6 and J usage is TRBJ2-2; 9 nucleotides match TRBD1. The CDR3 sequence is 16 residues long. Trimming cost V 5 bases and J 3 bases; bases outside gene matches: 7. In germline, CDR1 is SGHVS, CDR2 FNYEAQ. CDR3: CASSLPTGGDTGELFF. The CDR3 DNA reads as TGTGCCAGCAGCCTTCCGACAGGGGGGGACACCGGGGAGCTGTTTTTT.

The chain has TRBV11-2 and TRBJ2-2, with TRBD2 identical over 7 bases. The CDR3 has 16 residues. Germline CDR1 and CDR2: SGHAT and FQNNGV. The junction had 10 bases not matched to a gene; V was cut back by 3 bases and J by 6 bases. The CDR3 loop reads CASSFSAGAKAGELFF. CDR3 DNA: TGTGCCAGCAGCTTTTCGGCGGGAGCCAAAGCCGGGGAGCTGTTTTTT.